The 16 T cell receptor beta chains listed next were all sequenced from one sample in a study of cytomegalovirus exposure and HLA in healthy donors. Vbeta (60) and Jbeta (13) primers were used in the PCR. Data came from immunoSEQ multiplex PCR; TCRdb stores just in-frame clones and leaves some out. Across approximately 200,000 clones, the top ten clones capture around 0.74% of the sample. The sample comprised PBMCs. These receptors were obtained from a boy between 10 and 17 years old in good health and CMV-seronegative.

V usage is TRBV7-6 and J usage is TRBJ2-5; 13 bases fit TRBD2. The CDR3 loop spans 19 amino acids. Germline V lookup: CDR1 SGHVS, CDR2 FNYEAQ. Losses at the gene ends were 4 bases for V and 4 bases for J; bases not matched to a gene: 15. CDR3 DNA: TGTGCCAGCAGCTCTTACTACACTAGCGGGGGGGCGGTAGGAGAGACCCAGTACTTC. Its translation is CASSSYYTSGGAVGETQYF.

The V gene is TRBV12-5, the J gene TRBJ1-2, with D possibly TRBD1 on 5 matching bases. The CDR3 runs to 18 residues. Germline assignment: CDR1 LGHNT and CDR2 FRNRAP. Trimming stripped 0 bases from V and 8 bases from J, with 25 bases between. This CDR3 reads CASGLVGWTQSTRVGYTF. The CDR3 nucleotides read TGTGCTAGTGGTTTGGTAGGGTGGACACAATCAACCAGAGTGGGCTACACCTTC.

This chain connects TRBV7-6 to TRBJ1-3; TRBD1 matches at 7 bases. V was clipped by 5 bases and J by 4 bases; unmatched bases: 8. The germline gives CDR1 SGHVS, CDR2 FNYEAQ. The CDR3 totals 15 residues. DNA of the CDR3: TGTGCCAGCAGCCTTCCGACAGGGATCGGAAACACCATATATTTT. This encodes CASSLPTGIGNTIYF.

This chain connects TRBV5-4 to TRBJ1-6, with no clear D. The germline V gene has CDR1 SGHNT and CDR2 YYREEE (reference sequence). V was pared by 4 bases and J by 13 bases, with 15 bases between. The CDR3 runs 13 residues. The chain's CDR3 is CASSGGREDPLHF. The CDR3 coding sequence is TGTGCCAGCAGCGGAGGACGGGAGGATCCCCTCCACTTT.

The rearrangement joins TRBV9 to TRBJ2-2; 9 bases fit TRBD1. V lost 3 bases to trimming and J lost 6 bases; unmatched junction nucleotides: 9. Germline V lookup: CDR1 SGDLS, CDR2 YYNGEE. CDR3 length: 16 amino acids. The CDR3, as DNA: TGTGCCAGCAGCGCGGCCGGGACAGGGTTAGCCGGGGAGCTGTTTTTT. Protein product: CASSAAGTGLAGELFF.

As concerns this clone: Its ends do not fully match the called genes, so a read error is possible. The V gene is TRBV19, the J gene TRBJ1-2, with 7 bases matching TRBD1. This CDR3 has 13 amino acids. The germline V gene has CDR1 LNHDA and CDR2 SQIVND (reference sequence). CDR3 DNA sequence: TGTGCCAGTAGTTTAGACAGGGTCAGCGGCTACACCTTC. Translation: CASSLDRVSGYTF.

CDR3 sequence: CASSFQGNTEAFF. DNA for the CDR3: TGTGCCAGCAGCTTCCAGGGGAACACTGAAGCTTTCTTT. This chain uses TRBV11-3 with TRBJ1-1; a weak D match, TRBD1 (5 bases). V was clipped by 3 bases and J by 1 base, with 6 bases between them. Per the germline V gene, CDR1 is SGHNT and CDR2 is YENEEA. The CDR3 is made up of 13 amino acids.

The chain uses TRBV10-3 and TRBJ2-7; D remains ambiguous. Trimming removed 4 bases at V and 1 base at J, with 20 bases between. Germline CDR1 ENHRY, CDR2 SYGVKD. The CDR3 is 17 amino acids. The CDR3 sequence: CAISVRRSSYISYEQYF. The CDR3 coding sequence is TGTGCCATCAGTGTGCGGAGATCAAGCTACATATCCTACGAGCAGTACTTC.

The CDR3 region has the DNA TGCGCCAGCAGCCCCGTTGGAGCGGGGGCCTACAATGAGCAGTTCTTC. Protein product: CASSPVGAGAYNEQFF. This chain uses TRBV4-3 with TRBJ2-1; 8 positions agree with TRBD2. The V segment lost 4 bases and the J segment 2 bases; nucleotides outside the gene matches: 7. Germline assignment: CDR1 LGHNA and CDR2 YSLEER. The CDR3 has 16 residues.

The CDR3 DNA follows: TGTGCCAGCAGCCAAGTCCTAATGGAGACCCAGTACTTC. This codes for CASSQVLMETQYF. The V call is TRBV7-6, the J call TRBJ2-5; D unresolved. The CDR3 runs to 13 residues. Trimming removed 5 bases at V and 5 bases at J, with 12 bases between. Germline lookup yields CDR1 SGHVS and CDR2 FNYEAQ.

This sequence joins TRBV5-4 and TRBJ1-1; no clear D. V dropped 2 bases and J dropped 8 bases, with 10 bases sitting between them. This CDR3 has 12 residues. Germline CDR1 reads SGHNT; CDR2 reads YYREEE (reference sequence). The CDR3 bases are TGTGCCAGCAGCTTTGGGAGGTTCGAAGCTTTCTTT. Translating it yields CASSFGRFEAFF.

The V and J genes are TRBV5-1 and TRBJ1-4; D remains ambiguous. The ends were cut back, 4 bases at V and 8 bases at J, with 24 bases in the middle. CDR3 length: 17 residues. Germline V lookup: CDR1 SGHRS, CDR2 YFSETQ. The CDR3 is CASSPLEPGGSVEKLFF. The CDR3 nucleotides read TGCGCCAGCAGCCCGTTAGAACCCGGCGGATCCGTCGAAAAACTGTTTTTT.

The chain carries TRBV2 and TRBJ2-2; D is perhaps TRBD2 (7 bases). Germline V gene sequence: CDR1 SNHLY, CDR2 FYNNEI. The CDR3 loop spans 15 amino acids. Deletions cut 11 bases from V and 4 bases from J, with 20 bases between. In DNA form, the CDR3 reads TGTGCCTTGGGGGGGCAACTAGTGACCACCGGGGAGCTGTTTTTT. The encoded protein is CALGGQLVTTGELFF.

The chain joins TRBV7-2 to TRBJ2-3, with 7 bases identical to TRBD1. The J segment lost 5 bases and the V segment lost 3 bases, leaving 8 bases of the junction unmatched. Germline assignment: CDR1 SGHTA and CDR2 FQGNSA. This CDR3 comprises 15 residues. The CDR3 DNA sequence: TGTGCCAGCAGCTTGACAGGGCAGGTGGGAGATACGCAGTATTTT. Translating it yields CASSLTGQVGDTQYF.

This rearrangement joins TRBV9 to TRBJ1-2, with 9 bases fitting TRBD1. Germline V lookup: CDR1 SGDLS, CDR2 YYNGEE. The CDR3 contains 17 residues. V lost 2 bases to trimming and J lost 5 bases; unmatched junction nucleotides: 13. In DNA, the CDR3 is TGTGCCAGCAGCGTCCTCGGGACAGGGTTGGGGGGTTATGGCTACACCTTC. This sequence encodes CASSVLGTGLGGYGYTF.

The rearrangement uses TRBV10-3 and TRBJ1-2; perhaps TRBD1 as D (6 bases). The CDR3 has 15 residues. Germline CDR1 reads ENHRY; CDR2 reads SYGVKD. Trimming removed 3 bases at V and 4 bases at J, with 15 bases between. The chain's CDR3 is CAISEPPAGAYGYTF. CDR3 bases: TGTGCCATCAGTGAACCCCCCGCAGGGGCCTATGGCTACACCTTC.